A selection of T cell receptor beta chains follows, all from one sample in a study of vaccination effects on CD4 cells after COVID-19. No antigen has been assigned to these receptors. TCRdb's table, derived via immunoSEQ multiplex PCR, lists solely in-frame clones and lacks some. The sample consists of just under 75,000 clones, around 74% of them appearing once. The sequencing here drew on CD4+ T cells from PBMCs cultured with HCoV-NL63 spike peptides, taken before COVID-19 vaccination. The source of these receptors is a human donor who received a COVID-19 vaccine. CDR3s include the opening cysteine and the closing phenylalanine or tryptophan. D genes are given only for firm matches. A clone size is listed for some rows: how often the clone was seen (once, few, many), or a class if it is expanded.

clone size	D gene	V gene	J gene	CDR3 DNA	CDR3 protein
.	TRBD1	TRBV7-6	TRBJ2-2	TGTGCCAGCAGCCGGGGACAGCCCCTCACCGGGGAGCTGTTTTTT	CASSRGQPLTGELFF
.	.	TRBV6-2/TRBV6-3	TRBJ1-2	TGTGCCAGCAGTTACTTGGCCAGGGCCAATGGCTACACCTTC	CASSYLARANGYTF
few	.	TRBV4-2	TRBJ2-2	TGTGCCAGCAGCCAAGAGACCAGTTTCACCGGGGAGCTGTTTTTT	CASSQETSFTGELFF
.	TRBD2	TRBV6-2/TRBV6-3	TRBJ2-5	TGTGCCAGCAGCAACGGGCTAGCGGGGAAGACCCAGTACTTC	CASSNGLAGKTQYF
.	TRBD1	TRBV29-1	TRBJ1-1	TGCAGCGCTAGGACAGGGGGCTATGTCACTGAAGCTTTCTTT	CSARTGGYVTEAFF
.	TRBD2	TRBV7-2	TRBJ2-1	TGTGCCAGCAGTTCGGGGGGGCAGAGGAACAATGAGCAGTTCTTC	CASSSGGQRNNEQFF
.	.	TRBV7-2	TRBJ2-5	TGTGCCAGCAGCTTTGCCCTCCAAGAGACCCAGTACTTC	CASSFALQETQYF
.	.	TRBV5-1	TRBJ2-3	TGCGCCAGCAGCTTGGCTGGATACACAGATACGCAGTATTTT	CASSLAGYTDTQYF
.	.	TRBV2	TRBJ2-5	TGTGCCAGCAGTTTAACTAGTAGCCAAGAGACCCAGTACTTC	CASSLTSSQETQYF
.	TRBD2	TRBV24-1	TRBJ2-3	TGTGCCACCAGTGATTTGCGTATCTCGGGTAGCGGGACCTACACAGATACGCAGTATTTT	CATSDLRISGSGTYTDTQYF
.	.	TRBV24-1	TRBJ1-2	TGTGCCACCAGTACCACGGATAACTATGGCTACACCTTC	CATSTTDNYGYTF
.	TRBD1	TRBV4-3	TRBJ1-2	TGCGCCAGCGGACAGGGGGTCGGCTATGGCTACACCTTC	CASGQGVGYGYTF
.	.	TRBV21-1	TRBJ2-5	TGTGCCAGCAGCAAATGGGAGGGGGATCAAGAGACCCAGTACTTC	CASSKWEGDQETQYF